What follows is one T cell receptor beta chain and its context. This CDR3 spans 16 amino acids. V lost 0 bases, J lost 0 bases, and 9 bases lay in between. The germline CDR1 and CDR2 sequences are LGHNA and YSLEER. Random hexamers served to reverse transcribe about 0.5 to 1 ug RNA. The TCR beta CDR3 was amplified by immunoSEQ multiplex PCR across 54 Vbeta, 13 Jbeta. MiXCR, applied by TCRdb to the immunoSEQ multiplex PCR reads, yields one record per CDR3 protein. The sample holds 250,000 to 350,000 distinct CDR3 sequences; 90% to 95% are singletons and the top ten take approximately 0.065%. TEMRA cells were FACS-enriched, while CD8+ and CD4+ T cells were negatively isolated. The sample originates from a study of CD8 T cells in Susac syndrome.

This chain links TRBV4-3 with TRBJ2-1; D possibly corresponds to TRBD2 (6 bases). The receptor comes from a human donor with multiple sclerosis. Sequencing was carried out using CD4+ T cells from PBMCs. CDR3 DNA: TGCGCCAGCAGCCAAGATCGGGGGTTCTCCTACAATGAGCAGTTCTTC. This translates into CASSQDRGFSYNEQFF.